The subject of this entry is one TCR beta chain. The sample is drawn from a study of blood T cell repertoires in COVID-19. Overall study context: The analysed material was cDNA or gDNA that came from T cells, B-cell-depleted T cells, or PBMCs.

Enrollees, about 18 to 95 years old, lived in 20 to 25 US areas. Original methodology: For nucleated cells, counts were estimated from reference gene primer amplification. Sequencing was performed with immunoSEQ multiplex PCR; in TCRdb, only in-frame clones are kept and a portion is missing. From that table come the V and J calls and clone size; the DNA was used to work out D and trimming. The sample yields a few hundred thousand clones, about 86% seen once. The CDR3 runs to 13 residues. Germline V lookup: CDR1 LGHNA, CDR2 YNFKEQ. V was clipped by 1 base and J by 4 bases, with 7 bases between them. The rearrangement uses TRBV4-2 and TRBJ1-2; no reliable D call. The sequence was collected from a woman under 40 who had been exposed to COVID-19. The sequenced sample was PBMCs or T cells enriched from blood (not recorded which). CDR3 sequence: CASSQGSGYGYTF. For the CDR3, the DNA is TGTGCCAGCAGCCAAGGATCGGGCTATGGCTACACCTTC.